The T cell receptor (beta chain) under discussion was sequenced for a study of type 1 and type 2 diabetes patients. PCR was run on genomic DNA. Multiplex PCR with 30 forward and 13 reverse primers amplified the TCR beta CDR3. TCRdb called the multiplex PCR reads again in MiXCR, with one record for every CDR3 protein. Of 250,000 or so distinct CDR3 sequences listed, around 47% were seen once; the top ten hold around 13%. Per the germline V gene, CDR1 is MGHDK and CDR2 is SYGVNS. The V and J ends lost 3 bases and 0 bases respectively, with 12 bases between them. The CDR3 loop spans 15 amino acids. The chain links TRBV25-1 to TRBJ2-7; maybe TRBD1 (5 bases). Specimen: peripheral blood mononuclear cells (PBMCs). The TCR originated in a young man with type 2 diabetes. This chain's CDR3 is CASSEKGARSYEQYF. In nucleotides, the CDR3 is TGTGCCAGCAGTGAGAAAGGGGCGCGCTCCTACGAGCAGTACTTC.